The 26 T cell receptor beta chains in this list originate from one sample, sequenced in a study of monozygotic twins with inflammatory bowel disease. For each CDR3 protein, TCRdb gives one entry from its re-call of the 5' RACE reads, without DNA. The sample data list around 100,000 distinct CDR3 sequences. Sequenced material: blood. These receptors were taken from a human donor with ulcerative colitis or Crohn's disease, or a healthy co-twin of an affected twin (not recorded which).

The chain is built from TRBV4-3 and TRBJ1-5. Germline values: CDR1 LGHNA, CDR2 YSLEER. There are 14 residues in the CDR3. The chain's CDR3 is CASSQDLGNQPQHF.

The chain employs TRBV27 and TRBJ1-2. There are 15 residues in the CDR3. Looked up from germline, CDR1 is MNHEY and CDR2 is SMNVEV (reference sequence). The CDR3 sequence is CASSLGQSPIYGYTF.

J is TRBJ2-5 and V is TRBV5-5; as DNA is missing, the TRBD2 call by TCRdb cannot be tested. The CDR3 covers 16 residues. Germline V gene sequence: CDR1 SGHKS, CDR2 YYEKEE (reference sequence). The CDR3 loop is CASSQTTQGPPGTQYF.

This chain links TRBV6-1 with TRBJ2-5; without DNA, the TCRdb call of TRBD1 cannot be checked. Germline assignment: CDR1 MNHNS and CDR2 SASEGT. The CDR3 loop spans 15 amino acids. CDR3: CASSTTRDRAETQYF.

V and J are TRBV12-3 or TRBV12-4 and TRBJ2-7; the D call from TCRdb, TRBD1, cannot be confirmed without DNA. CDR3 length equals 14 residues. The CDR3 sequence is CASSPGAPTYEQYF.

V usage is TRBV10-2 and J usage is TRBJ1-5; lacking DNA, the TRBD1 call made by TCRdb goes unchecked. Per germline, CDR1 WSHSY and CDR2 SAAADI. The CDR3 covers 16 residues. The CDR3 spells CASSEVAGGINQPQHF.

This chain's CDR3 is CASSQDNFGNTIYF. The chain is built from TRBV5-1 and TRBJ1-3; there is no DNA to check the TCRdb D call of TRBD1. CDR1 SGHRS and CDR2 YFSETQ come from the germline V gene. The CDR3 loop spans 14 amino acids.

The rearrangement joins TRBV11-2 to TRBJ2-7; TCRdb indicates TRBD2, and absent DNA this call remains unverified. This CDR3 comprises 15 residues. CDR1 is SGHAT, CDR2 FQNNGV, per germline. The chain's CDR3 is CASSLDPSSVDEQYF.

The J gene is TRBJ1-5, the V gene TRBV2; the D call from TCRdb, TRBD1, cannot be confirmed without DNA. The germline V gene encodes CDR1 SNHLY and CDR2 FYNNEI. The CDR3 spans 16 residues. CDR3 residues: CASRLRDSYSNQPQHF.

This chain joins TRBV7-2 and TRBJ2-7; TCRdb's D call, TRBD1, is unchecked because there is no DNA. Germline CDR1 reads SGHTA; CDR2 reads FQGNSA. This CDR3 is 14 amino acids long. Here the CDR3 reads CASSHRDLYYEQYF. The whole variable domain, filled in from reference TRBV7-2 and TRBJ2-7, reads GAGVSQSPSNKVTEKGKDVELRCDPISGHTALYWYRQSLGQGLEFLIYFQGNSAPDKSGLPSDRFSAERTGGSVSTLTIQRTQQEDSAVYLCASSHRDLYYEQYFGPGTRLTVT.

The V gene is TRBV5-6, the J gene TRBJ2-4; as DNA is missing, the TRBD1 call by TCRdb cannot be tested. This CDR3 spans 14 amino acids. CDR1 is SGHDT and CDR2 is YYEEEE in the germline V gene. The CDR3 here is CASSQRGAKNIQYF.

This sequence joins TRBV18 and TRBJ2-3; TCRdb selects TRBD2, and the lack of DNA leaves this call unchecked. Germline values: CDR1 KGHSH, CDR2 LQKENI. There are 15 residues in the CDR3. The CDR3 reads CASSPPGLVGDTQYF.

This chain links TRBV20-1 with TRBJ2-6; TCRdb outputs TRBD1, but without DNA this stays unchecked. The CDR3 is 15 residues long. Germline CDR1 reads DFQATT; CDR2 reads SNEGSKA (reference sequence). The CDR3: CSAPGGSSGANVLTF.

V and J are TRBV5-1 and TRBJ1-4; TCRdb's D call of TRBD1 is untestable without DNA. Germline CDR1 is SGHRS and CDR2 is YFSETQ. CDR3 length equals 16 residues. CDR3 protein: CASSLGAGTSGEKLFF.

The rearrangement links TRBV12-3 or TRBV12-4 to TRBJ2-7; as DNA is missing, the TRBD2 call by TCRdb cannot be tested. The CDR3 is 14 amino acids. CDR3 loop: CASNIVRDNYEQYF.

The gene calls are TRBV12-3 or TRBV12-4 and TRBJ2-1; the TRBD2 assignment by TCRdb is unverifiable without DNA. CDR3 length equals 13 residues. The CDR3 here is CASRTSGYNEQFF.

The rearrangement joins TRBV5-1 to TRBJ2-3; the D gene TCRdb calls, TRBD1, cannot be checked with no DNA. In germline, CDR1 is SGHRS, CDR2 YFSETQ. There are 15 residues in the CDR3. CDR3 amino acids: CASSPPRGSSDTQYF.

The chain uses TRBV20-1 and TRBJ2-1; TCRdb gives TRBD2 as the D gene, but with no DNA this cannot be confirmed. The CDR3 spans 14 residues. The V gene's germline CDR1 is DFQATT and CDR2 SNEGSKA (reference sequence). CDR3: CSARVSRGSNEQFF.

V gene TRBV29-1 combines with J gene TRBJ2-5; TCRdb gives TRBD1 as the D gene, but with no DNA this cannot be confirmed. CDR1 is SQVTM, CDR2 ANQGSEA, per germline. This CDR3 is 12 amino acids long. CDR3 amino acids: CSVAGLMETQYF. Together with reference TRBV29-1 and TRBJ2-5, the CDR3 gives the full variable domain: SAVISQKPSRDICQRGTSLTIQCQVDSQVTMMFWYRQQPGQSLTLIATANQGSEATYESGFVIDKFPISRPNLTFSTLTVSNMSPEDSSIYLCSVAGLMETQYFGPGTRLLVL.

The V and J genes are TRBV6-6 and TRBJ1-2; TCRdb returns TRBD1, unconfirmable since there is no DNA. Germline CDR1 and CDR2: MNHNY and SVGAGI (reference sequence). The CDR3 sequence is 14 residues long. The chain's CDR3 is CASIRDRDSYGYTF.

The gene calls are TRBV5-1 and TRBJ1-5; TCRdb names TRBD1, which stays unverified in the absence of DNA. This CDR3 region has 15 residues. Germline CDR1 and CDR2: SGHRS and YFSETQ. The CDR3: CANRDREVGGQPQHF.

The chain carries TRBV7-2 and TRBJ2-7; TCRdb outputs TRBD2, but without DNA this stays unchecked. The CDR3 runs 16 residues. Germline V gene lookup returns CDR1 SGHTA and CDR2 FQGNSA. CDR3 loop: CASSRKTSGEFYEQYF.

The J gene is TRBJ1-2, the V gene TRBV7-9; no DNA is available, so the TRBD1 call from TCRdb remains unchecked. CDR3 size: 15 residues. Germline V lookup: CDR1 SEHNR, CDR2 FQNEAQ (reference sequence). CDR3 sequence: CASSLRRSGDSGYTF.

The gene calls are TRBV7-6 and TRBJ2-1. CDR3 length: 15 amino acids. The V gene's germline CDR1 is SGHVS and CDR2 FNYEAQ. CDR3 residues: CASSRTASSYNEQFF.

This chain joins TRBV4-3 and TRBJ1-2; TCRdb's D call of TRBD1 is untestable without DNA. Per the germline V gene, CDR1 is LGHNA and CDR2 is YSLEER. CDR3 length equals 14 residues. The CDR3 region is CASSRGQGIGGYTF.

This sequence joins TRBV14 and TRBJ2-7; TCRdb indicates TRBD1, and absent DNA this call remains unverified. Per the germline V gene, CDR1 is SGHDN and CDR2 is FVKESK. The CDR3 has 16 residues. The CDR3 sequence: CASSQGPGQDSYEQYF.